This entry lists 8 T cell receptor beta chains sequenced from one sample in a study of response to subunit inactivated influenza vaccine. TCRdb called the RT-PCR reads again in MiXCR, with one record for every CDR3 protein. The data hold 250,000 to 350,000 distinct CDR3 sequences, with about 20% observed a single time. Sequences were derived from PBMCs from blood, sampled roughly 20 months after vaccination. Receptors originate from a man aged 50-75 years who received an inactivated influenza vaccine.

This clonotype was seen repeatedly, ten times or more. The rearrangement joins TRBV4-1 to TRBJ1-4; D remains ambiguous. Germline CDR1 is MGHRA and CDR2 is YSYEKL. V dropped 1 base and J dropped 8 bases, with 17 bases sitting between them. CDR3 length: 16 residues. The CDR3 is CASSQAVDLREEKLFF. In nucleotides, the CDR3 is TGCGCCAGCAGCCAAGCCGTCGACCTGCGGGAGGAAAAACTGTTTTTT.

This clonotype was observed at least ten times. The chain's CDR3 is CASSLVAYGYTF. The CDR3 nucleotides are TGTGCCAGCAGCTTAGTCGCCTATGGCTACACCTTC. The rearrangement links TRBV7-9 to TRBJ1-2, with no clear D. CDR1 and CDR2 from the germline V gene are SEHNR and FQNEAQ (reference sequence). V was trimmed by 1 base and J by 4 bases, leaving 4 bases between them. The CDR3 contains 12 residues. Variable domain in full (rest from reference TRBV7-9 and TRBJ1-2): DTGVSQNPRHKITKRGQNVTFRCDPISEHNRLYWYRQTLGQGPEFLTYFQNEAQLEKSRLLSDRFSAERPKGSFSTLEIQRTEQGDSAMYLCASSLVAYGYTFGSGTRLTVV.

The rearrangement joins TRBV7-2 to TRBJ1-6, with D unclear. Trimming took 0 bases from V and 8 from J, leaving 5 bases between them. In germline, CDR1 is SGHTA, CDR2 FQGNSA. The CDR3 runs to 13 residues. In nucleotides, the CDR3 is TGTGCCAGCAGCTTAGCGCGGTATTCACCCCTCCACTTT. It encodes CASSLARYSPLHF. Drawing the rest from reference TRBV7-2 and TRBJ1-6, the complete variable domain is GAGVSQSPSNKVTEKGKDVELRCDPISGHTALYWYRQSLGQGLEFLIYFQGNSAPDKSGLPSDRFSAERTGGSVSTLTIQRTQQEDSAVYLCASSLARYSPLHFGNGTRLTVT.

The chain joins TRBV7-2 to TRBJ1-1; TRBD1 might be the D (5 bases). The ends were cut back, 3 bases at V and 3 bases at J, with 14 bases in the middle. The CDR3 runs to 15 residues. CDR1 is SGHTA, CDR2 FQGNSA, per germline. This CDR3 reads CASSLLGQGHTEAFF. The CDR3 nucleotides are TGTGCCAGCAGCTTGCTGGGGCAGGGCCACACTGAAGCTTTCTTT.

The CDR3: CASSFLDRGFETQYF. CDR3 DNA: TGTGCCAGCAGCTTCCTGGACAGGGGGTTCGAGACCCAGTACTTC. This chain joins TRBV11-2 and TRBJ2-5, with 10 nucleotides matching TRBD1. The V and J ends lost 3 bases and 5 bases, in that order; junction bases with no gene match: 6. This CDR3 has 15 residues. Germline assignment: CDR1 SGHAT and CDR2 FQNNGV.

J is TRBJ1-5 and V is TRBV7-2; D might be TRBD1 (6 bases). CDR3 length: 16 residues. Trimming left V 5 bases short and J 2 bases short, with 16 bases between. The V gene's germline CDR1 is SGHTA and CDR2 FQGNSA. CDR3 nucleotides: TGTGCCAGCAGCACACACTCCCGACAGGGCAATCAGCCCCAGCATTTT. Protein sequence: CASSTHSRQGNQPQHF.

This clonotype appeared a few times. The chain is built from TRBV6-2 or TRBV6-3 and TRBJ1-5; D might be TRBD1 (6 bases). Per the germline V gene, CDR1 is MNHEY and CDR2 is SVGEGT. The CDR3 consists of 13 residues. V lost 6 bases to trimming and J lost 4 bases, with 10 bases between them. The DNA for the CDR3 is TGTGCCAGCAGGACAGGCTCGAATCAGCCCCAGCATTTT. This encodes CASRTGSNQPQHF.

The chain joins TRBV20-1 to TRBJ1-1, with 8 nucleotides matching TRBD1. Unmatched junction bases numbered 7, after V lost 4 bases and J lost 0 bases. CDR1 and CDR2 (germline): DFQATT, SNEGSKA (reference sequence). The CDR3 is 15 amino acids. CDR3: CSATSRDRMNTEAFF. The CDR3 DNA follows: TGCAGTGCTACCTCCCGGGACAGGATGAACACTGAAGCTTTCTTT.